These 20 T cell receptor beta chains were all obtained from the same sample, sequenced in a study of cytomegalovirus exposure and HLA in healthy donors. Researchers ran the PCR with 60 Vbeta and 13 Jbeta primers. Sequencing was performed with immunoSEQ multiplex PCR; in TCRdb, only in-frame clones are kept and a portion is missing. Among approximately 140,000 clones listed, approximately 82% were seen once. The sequenced sample was PBMCs. The receptors originated from a boy aged 2 to 10 in good health and CMV-seronegative.

The count of this clone is one. The chain couples TRBV11-2 to TRBJ2-1; the match to TRBD2 covers 14 bases. V shed 4 bases, J shed 7 bases, and the junction held 3 bases outside the gene matches. The CDR3 loop spans 15 amino acids. The germline V gene has CDR1 SGHAT and CDR2 FQNNGV. Here the CDR3 DNA reads TGTGCCAGCAGCTCGACTAGCGGGAGGGGAAATGAGCAGTTCTTC. Translating gives CASSSTSGRGNEQFF.

The chain has TRBV28 and TRBJ2-3, with TRBD2 identical over 11 bases. The CDR3 has 16 amino acids. Unmatched junction bases numbered 10, after V lost 6 bases and J lost 5 bases. Germline V gene sequence: CDR1 MDHEN, CDR2 SYDVKM. The CDR3 sequence: CASSPELAGVRDTQYF. The CDR3 region has the DNA TGTGCCAGCAGCCCCGAACTAGCGGGAGTGCGAGATACGCAGTATTTT.

This chain uses TRBV7-8 with TRBJ1-1; a weak D match, TRBD1 (5 bases). V dropped 1 base and J dropped 1 base, with 7 bases sitting between them. This CDR3 is built from 14 residues. The V gene's germline CDR1 is SGHVS and CDR2 FQNEAQ. The CDR3 coding sequence is TGTGCCAGCAGCTTAGGACAGACGAACACTGAAGCTTTCTTT. It encodes CASSLGQTNTEAFF.

In its sample, this clone was seen a few times. V and J are TRBV4-2 and TRBJ2-3; TRBD2 aligns across 9 bases. V lost 4 bases to trimming and J lost 1 base; unmatched junction nucleotides: 3. This CDR3 comprises 15 residues. Germline values: CDR1 LGHNA, CDR2 YNFKEQ. In DNA form, the CDR3 reads TGTGCCAGCAGCCCTCAGCGGGGGGGCACAGATACGCAGTATTTT. This translates into CASSPQRGGTDTQYF.

About this clone: The junction and the germline gene differ at one end; a read error may be behind it. This chain joins TRBV7-9 and TRBJ1-1; tentative D call: TRBD1 (6 bases). This CDR3 has 16 residues. Germline V gives CDR1 SEHNR, CDR2 FQNEAQ (reference sequence). CDR3 in amino acids: CAGSKSRGQLGTEAFF. The CDR3 nucleotides are TGTGCCGGCAGCAAGAGCAGGGGCCAGCTAGGGACTGAAGCTTTCTTT.

This chain connects TRBV14 to TRBJ1-1; possible D gene TRBD1, 6 bases. Germline CDR1 reads SGHDN; CDR2 reads FVKESK. V shed 0 bases and J shed 2 bases, with 13 bases lying between them. The CDR3 has 16 amino acids. CDR3 in amino acids: CASSQDRGHGNTEAFF. The CDR3 region has the DNA TGTGCCAGCAGCCAAGATAGGGGACACGGCAACACTGAAGCTTTCTTT. Supplemented by reference TRBV14 and TRBJ1-1, the full variable domain reads EAGVTQFPSHSVIEKGQTVTLRCDPISGHDNLYWYRRVMGKEIKFLLHFVKESKQDESGMPNNRFLAERTGGTYSTLKVQPAELEDSGVYFCASSQDRGHGNTEAFFGQGTRLTVV.

V gene TRBV5-1 combines with J gene TRBJ2-1; 8 bases align to TRBD1. CDR1 SGHRS and CDR2 YFSETQ come from the germline V gene. This CDR3 is built from 15 residues. V lost 4 bases and J lost 3; bases outside the gene matches: 6. CDR3 bases: TGCGCCAGCAGCCCAGGGGGCCGCGACTACAATGAGCAGTTCTTC. As protein: CASSPGGRDYNEQFF.

The V and J genes are TRBV9 and TRBJ2-3; D perhaps matches TRBD1 (5 bases). Per germline, CDR1 SGDLS and CDR2 YYNGEE. The CDR3 sequence is 13 residues long. Trimming removed 3 bases at V and 3 bases at J, with 8 bases between. The CDR3 region has the DNA TGTGCCAGCAGCGCGCAGGGAACAGATACGCAGTATTTT. It translates to CASSAQGTDTQYF.

This chain joins TRBV9 and TRBJ2-1; TRBD2 aligns across 10 bases. This CDR3 region has 15 residues. The V gene's germline CDR1 is SGDLS and CDR2 YYNGEE. The junction had 6 bases not matched to a gene; V was cut back by 4 bases and J by 5 bases. In DNA form, the CDR3 reads TGTGCCAGCAGCCCTGGGGGGACTAGCGACAATGAGCAGTTCTTC. This gives the protein CASSPGGTSDNEQFF.

V gene TRBV7-6 combines with J gene TRBJ2-3; D perhaps matches TRBD2 (7 bases). Trimming pared 2 bases from V and 3 bases from J, leaving 12 bases between. Per germline, CDR1 SGHVS and CDR2 FNYEAQ. CDR3 size: 15 residues. The CDR3 coding sequence is TGTGCCAGCAGCTTACGGGGGAGGGGGACAGATACGCAGTATTTT. Encoded protein: CASSLRGRGTDTQYF.

This chain links TRBV11-3 with TRBJ2-2; 7 bases are shared with TRBD2. The CDR3 consists of 16 residues. Germline V CDR1 and CDR2: SGHNT, YENEEA. V trimming: 6 bases; J trimming: 2 bases; junction bases outside the gene matches: 9. CDR3: CASSPTAGINTGELFF. The DNA of the CDR3 is TGTGCCAGCAGTCCGACAGCGGGGATTAACACCGGGGAGCTGTTTTTT.

The chain recombines TRBV28 with TRBJ1-1; D gene ambiguous. The CDR3 has 14 amino acids. The V gene lost 3 bases and the J gene lost 0 bases, with 8 bases spanning the gap. Germline V gene data show CDR1 as MDHEN and CDR2 as SYDVKM. This CDR3 is CASSFSGLNTEAFF. CDR3 sequence (DNA): TGTGCCAGCAGTTTCAGCGGTCTGAACACTGAAGCTTTCTTT.

The chain uses TRBV5-1 and TRBJ1-1; tentative D call: TRBD1 (6 bases). The CDR3 is 16 residues long. Per the germline V gene, CDR1 is SGHRS and CDR2 is YFSETQ. V gave up 3 bases and J gave up 2 bases, with 17 bases separating them. The chain's CDR3 is CASSSLGGVGNTEAFF. The DNA of the CDR3 is TGCGCCAGCAGCTCCCTAGGGGGGGTGGGCAACACTGAAGCTTTCTTT. Full variable domain (remainder filled in from reference TRBV5-1 and TRBJ1-1): KAGVTQTPRYLIKTRGQQVTLSCSPISGHRSVSWYQQTPGQGLQFLFEYFSETQRNKGNFPGRFSGRQFSNSRSEMNVSTLELGDSALYLCASSSLGGVGNTEAFFGQGTRLTVV.

This clone was seen only a few times. The CDR3 coding sequence is TGTGCCAGCCAACGACCTGACTTCGACGGCACTGAAGCTTTCTTT. Protein sequence: CASQRPDFDGTEAFF. V is TRBV6-1 and J is TRBJ1-1; no definite D call. V lost 8 bases to trimming and J lost 4 bases, with 20 bases between them. Germline V gene data show CDR1 as MNHNS and CDR2 as SASEGT. The CDR3 extends over 15 amino acids.

The CDR3 protein is CASSFRTGSFEAFF. DNA for the CDR3: TGTGCCAGTAGTTTTCGGACAGGGAGCTTTGAAGCTTTCTTT. The chain recombines TRBV19 with TRBJ1-1; 8 positions match TRBD1. V shed 5 bases and J 7 bases; nucleotides not matched to a gene: 9. The length of the CDR3 is 14 residues. The germline V gene has CDR1 LNHDA and CDR2 SQIVND (reference sequence).

The chain joins TRBV15 to TRBJ1-1; 8 bases agree with TRBD1. Per the germline V gene, CDR1 is LNHNV and CDR2 is YYDKDF (reference sequence). CDR3 length: 17 residues. The V and J ends lost 2 bases and 3 bases, in that order; junction bases with no gene match: 11. CDR3 sequence: CATSRLLPGTGHTEAFF. CDR3 DNA: TGTGCCACCAGCAGACTATTACCAGGGACAGGACACACTGAAGCTTTCTTT.

The rearrangement joins TRBV4-2 to TRBJ2-4, with D possibly TRBD2 on 5 matching bases. Germline V lookup: CDR1 LGHNA, CDR2 YNFKEQ. V shed 5 bases and J shed 3 bases, with 11 bases lying between them. The CDR3 totals 14 residues. This CDR3 is CASSKTRNKNIQYF. CDR3 coding DNA: TGTGCCAGCAGCAAAACTAGAAACAAAAACATTCAGTACTTC.

This chain uses TRBV7-3 with TRBJ1-1, with 7 nucleotides matching TRBD1. Germline loops: CDR1 SGHTA, CDR2 FQGTGA. The length of the CDR3 is 15 residues. J was trimmed by 1 base and V by 1 base; bases with no gene match: 3. This CDR3 reads CASSLIAGGNTEAFF. The DNA of the CDR3 is TGTGCCAGCAGCTTAATCGCAGGGGGGAACACTGAAGCTTTCTTT.

This clone was recorded only once. V is TRBV21-1 and J is TRBJ2-3; no DNA check was done on the table's D call, TRBD2. TRBV21-1 is a known pseudogene. This CDR3 region has 15 residues. Written as DNA, the CDR3 is TGTGCCAAAAGTAGCAGACCCCGTACCAGAGATACGCAGTATTTT. Protein: CAKSSRPRTRDTQYF.

This rearrangement joins TRBV5-1 to TRBJ2-1, with 8 bases that match TRBD2. The CDR3 is 15 residues long. Germline V CDR1 and CDR2: SGHRS, YFSETQ. After removal of 2 bases from V and 5 bases from J, the junction contained 6 bases not matched to a gene. CDR3 nucleotides: TGCGCCAGCAGCTTCGGCGGGAGGTCCCACAATGAGCAGTTCTTC. It codes for CASSFGGRSHNEQFF.